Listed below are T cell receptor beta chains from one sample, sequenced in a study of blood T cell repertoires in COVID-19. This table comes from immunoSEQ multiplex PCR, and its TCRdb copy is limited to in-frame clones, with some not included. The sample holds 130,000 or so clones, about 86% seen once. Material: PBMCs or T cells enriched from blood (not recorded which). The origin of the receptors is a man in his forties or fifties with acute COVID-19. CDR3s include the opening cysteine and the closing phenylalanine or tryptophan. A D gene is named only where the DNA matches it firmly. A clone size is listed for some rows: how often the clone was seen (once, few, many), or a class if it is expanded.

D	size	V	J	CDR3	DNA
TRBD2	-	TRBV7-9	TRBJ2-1	CASSPSGGTGRNDEQFF	TGTGCCAGCAGCCCTAGCGGGGGGACAGGACGCAACGATGAGCAGTTCTTC
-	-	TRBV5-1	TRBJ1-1	CASSLDWGGNTEAFF	TGCGCCAGCAGCTTGGACTGGGGGGGCAACACTGAAGCTTTCTTT
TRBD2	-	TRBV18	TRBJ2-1	CASSPPSGNEQFF	TGTGCCAGCTCACCACCTAGCGGGAATGAGCAGTTCTTC
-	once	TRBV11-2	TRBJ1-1	CASSFWEGNTEAFF	TGTGCCAGCAGCTTTTGGGAGGGGAACACTGAAGCTTTCTTT
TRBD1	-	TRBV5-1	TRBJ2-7	CASSPGTGGDEQYF	TGCGCCAGCAGTCCCGGGACAGGGGGTGACGAGCAGTACTTC
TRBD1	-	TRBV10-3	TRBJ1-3	CAISAGQGRNTIYF	TGTGCCATCAGTGCCGGACAGGGACGAAACACCATATATTTT
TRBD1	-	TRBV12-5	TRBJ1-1	CASGPFYRGLWDTEAFF	TGTGCTAGTGGCCCATTTTACAGGGGGCTGTGGGACACTGAAGCTTTCTTT
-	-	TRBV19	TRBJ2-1	CASSFRTAYNEQFF	TGTGCCAGTAGTTTTCGCACAGCTTACAATGAGCAGTTCTTC
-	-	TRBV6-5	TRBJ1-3	CASSYVQGITDTIYF	TGTGCCAGCAGTTACGTACAGGGTATTACGGACACCATATATTTT
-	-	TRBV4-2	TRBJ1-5	CASSYRIQGSGQPQHF	TGTGCCAGCAGCTACCGAATTCAGGGGTCCGGGCAGCCCCAGCATTTT
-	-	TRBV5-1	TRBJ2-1	CASSRGGHSYNEQFF	TGCGCCAGCAGCCGGGGAGGCCACTCCTACAATGAGCAGTTCTTC
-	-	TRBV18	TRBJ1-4	CASSGQPLSTNEKLFF	TGTGCCAGCTCAGGACAGCCGCTCTCAACTAATGAAAAACTGTTTTTT
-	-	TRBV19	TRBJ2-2	CASSREKITWDTGELFF	TGTGCCAGTAGTAGGGAGAAAATAACGTGGGACACCGGGGAGCTGTTTTTT
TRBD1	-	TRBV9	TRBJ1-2	CASSQYQGQGSGGYTF	TGTGCCAGCAGCCAATATCAGGGACAGGGGTCCGGTGGCTACACCTTC
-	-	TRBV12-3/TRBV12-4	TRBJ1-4	CASSFTGDEKLFF	TGTGCCAGCAGTTTTACGGGGGATGAAAAACTGTTTTTT
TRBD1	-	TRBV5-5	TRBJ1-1	CASSFVQGGTEAFF	TGTGCCAGCAGCTTCGTACAGGGGGGCACTGAAGCTTTCTTT
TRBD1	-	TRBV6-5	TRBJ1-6	CASSPQGASNSPLHF	TGTGCCAGCAGCCCACAGGGGGCGAGTAATTCACCCCTCCACTTT
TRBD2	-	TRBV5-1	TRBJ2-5	CARSLGGGQETQYF	TGCGCCCGCAGCTTGGGGGGGGGCCAAGAGACCCAGTACTTC
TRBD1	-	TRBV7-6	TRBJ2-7	CASSLGDSSYEQYF	TGTGCCAGCAGCTTGGGGGACAGCTCCTACGAGCAGTACTTC
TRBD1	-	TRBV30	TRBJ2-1	CAWSPRDSYYNEQFF	TGTGCCTGGAGTCCTAGGGACAGCTACTACAATGAGCAGTTCTTC
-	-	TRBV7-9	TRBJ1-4	CASTPRGGEKLFF	TGTGCCAGCACCCCCCGGGGAGGTGAAAAACTGTTTTTT
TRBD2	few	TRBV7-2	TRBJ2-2	CASSALTSGVGVTGELFF	TGTGCCAGCAGCGCTTTGACTAGCGGGGTGGGGGTTACCGGGGAGCTGTTTTTT
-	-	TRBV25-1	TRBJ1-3	CASSESRVPGNTIYF	TGTGCCAGCAGTGAATCGAGGGTTCCTGGAAACACCATATATTTT
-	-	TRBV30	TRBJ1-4	CAWSVQLRTNEKLFF	TGTGCCTGGAGTGTACAGCTCCGAACTAATGAAAAACTGTTTTTT
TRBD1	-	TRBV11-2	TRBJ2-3	CASRFGQGSSTDTQYF	TGTGCCAGCAGGTTTGGACAGGGTAGTAGCACAGATACGCAGTATTTT
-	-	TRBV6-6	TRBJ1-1	CASGGSGPSGAFF	TGTGCCAGTGGGGGGTCCGGGCCAAGTGGAGCTTTCTTT
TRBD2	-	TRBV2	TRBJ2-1	CASLRLAGPYNEQFF	TGTGCCAGCCTCAGACTAGCGGGCCCTTACAATGAGCAGTTCTTC
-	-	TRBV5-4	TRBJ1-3	CASSLDGAGNTIYF	TGTGCCAGCAGCTTGGACGGGGCTGGAAACACCATATATTTT
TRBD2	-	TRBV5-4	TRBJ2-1	CASSLEAGGDHEQFF	TGTGCCAGCTCCCTAGAGGCGGGAGGGGACCATGAGCAGTTCTTC
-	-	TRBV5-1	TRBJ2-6	CASSYSSGANVLTF	TGCGCCAGCTCCTACTCCTCCGGGGCCAACGTCCTGACTTTC
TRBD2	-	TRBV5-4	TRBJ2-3	CASSWLGGSLSTDTQYF	TGTGCCAGCAGCTGGCTGGGCGGGAGCCTTAGCACAGATACGCAGTATTTT
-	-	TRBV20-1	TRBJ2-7	CSASRPAGTSWEQYF	TGCAGTGCTAGTCGGCCGGCAGGGACATCTTGGGAGCAGTACTTC
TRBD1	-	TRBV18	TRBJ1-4	CASSPGQGKGKLFF	TGTGCCAGCTCACCGGGACAGGGGAAGGGGAAACTGTTTTTT
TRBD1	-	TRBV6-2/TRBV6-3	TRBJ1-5	CASSNSGGSQPQHF	TGTGCCAGCAGTAACTCAGGGGGCAGCCAGCCCCAGCATTTT
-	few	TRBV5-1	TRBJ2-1	CASSLGGGEQFF	TGCGCCAGCAGCTTGGGGGGCGGTGAGCAGTTCTTC
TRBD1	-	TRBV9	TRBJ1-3	CASSLDRAGGNTIYF	TGTGCCAGCAGTTTGGACAGGGCGGGTGGAAACACCATATATTTT
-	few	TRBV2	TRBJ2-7	CASRAGAEQYF	TGTGCCAGCCGGGCAGGGGCCGAGCAGTACTTC
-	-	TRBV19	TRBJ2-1	CASALSGGSYNEQFF	TGTGCCAGTGCCCTAAGCGGAGGCTCCTACAATGAGCAGTTCTTC
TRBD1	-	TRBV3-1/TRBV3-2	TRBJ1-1	CASSETQGVLNTEAFF	TGTGCCAGCAGCGAAACTCAGGGGGTCCTGAACACTGAAGCTTTCTTT
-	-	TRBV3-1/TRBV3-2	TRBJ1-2	CASSQGRFGGYGYTF	TGTGCCAGCAGCCAAGGTCGGTTCGGGGGGTATGGCTACACCTTC
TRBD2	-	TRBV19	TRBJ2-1	CASSMRISGGAGEQFF	TGTGCCAGTAGTATGAGAATTAGCGGGGGGGCCGGTGAGCAGTTCTTC
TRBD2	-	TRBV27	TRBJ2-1	CASSFTAGGFYNEQFF	TGTGCCAGCAGTTTCACAGCGGGAGGGTTCTACAATGAGCAGTTCTTC
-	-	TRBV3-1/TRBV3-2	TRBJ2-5	CASSHGYLRGETQYF	TGTGCCAGCAGCCACGGCTACCTCAGAGGGGAGACCCAGTACTTC
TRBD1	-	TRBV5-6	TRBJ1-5	CASSLQGATQPQHF	TGTGCCAGCAGCCTACAGGGGGCCACCCAGCCCCAGCATTTT
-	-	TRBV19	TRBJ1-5	CASTGRGAYQPQHF	TGTGCCAGTACCGGGAGGGGGGCTTACCAGCCCCAGCATTTT